This T cell receptor (beta chain) derives from a study of blood T cell repertoires in COVID-19. About the study: Acute-phase and convalescent COVID-19 samples originated in the United States, Italy and Spain. Nucleic acid was either cDNA or gDNA, and it came from T cells, B-cell-depleted T cells, or PBMCs.

Per the study methods: The authors estimated nucleated cell counts from reference gene primer amplification. The protocol was immunoSEQ multiplex PCR, while the TCRdb copy is restricted to in-frame clones and leaves out a portion. The DNA was the basis for D and trimming; V, J and clone size are from that table. The table lists roughly 170,000 clones, 88% of them singletons. Material: peripheral blood. The clonotype was recovered from a man in his 60s with acute or convalescent COVID-19.

The CDR3 is CASSTGTSNQPQHF. The CDR3 DNA reads as TGTGCCAGCTCGACAGGGACTAGCAATCAGCCCCAGCATTTT. The gene calls are TRBV25-1 and TRBJ1-5; 7 nucleotides match TRBD1. The CDR3 consists of 14 residues. V shed 8 bases and J 0 bases; nucleotides not matched to a gene: 4. The germline CDR1 and CDR2 sequences are MGHDK and SYGVNS.